The 22 T cell receptor beta chains below come from one sample, sequenced in a study of regulatory T cells in long-lasting Graves disease. In building TCR beta libraries, iRepertoire HTBI primers were used together with Arm-PCR of CDR3 regions. TCRdb re-called the multiplex PCR reads with MiXCR, one entry per CDR3 protein. The table lists approximately 300,000 distinct CDR3 sequences, about a sixth of them singletons. Time point denoted: newly diagnosed GD, antithyroid drugs for less than 3 months. There was RNA extracted from PBMCs, and the TCR library was made from it. The input for sequencing was peripheral blood mononuclear cells (PBMCs), taken at new diagnosis, from a patient treated with antithyroid drugs. The receptor set was obtained from a female donor with Graves disease.

The chain couples TRBV30 to TRBJ1-2; 9 bases match TRBD1. After removal of 0 bases from V and 4 bases from J, the junction contained 3 bases not matched to a gene. Germline assignment: CDR1 GTSNPN and CDR2 SVGIG (reference sequence). This CDR3 has 14 amino acids. The CDR3 loop is CAWSVLTGGYGYTF. The DNA of the CDR3 is TGTGCCTGGAGTGTACTGACAGGGGGCTATGGCTACACCTTC.

At least ten counts were recorded for this clonotype. The chain is built from TRBV19 and TRBJ2-7; D uncertain. Germline CDR1 and CDR2: LNHDA and SQIVND (reference sequence). The CDR3 extends over 13 amino acids. V was clipped by 4 bases and J by 3 bases, with 10 bases between them. The CDR3 DNA reads as TGTGCCAGTAGTACCCGACATTACTACGAGCAGTACTTC. Encoded protein: CASSTRHYYEQYF.

This clonotype was counted at least ten times. The gene calls are TRBV30 and TRBJ2-1; TRBD2 matches 11 bases. Germline V lookup: CDR1 GTSNPN, CDR2 SVGIG (reference sequence). With V trimmed by 1 base and J by 7 bases, 3 bases remained unmatched. This CDR3 spans 14 amino acids. The CDR3: CAWSGSGRVNEQFF. The DNA for the CDR3 is TGTGCCTGGAGTGGTAGCGGGAGGGTAAATGAGCAGTTCTTC.

This clonotype was counted at least ten times. This rearrangement joins TRBV7-9 to TRBJ2-3; the match to TRBD2 covers 8 bases. With 7 bases clipped from V and 1 base from J, the junction kept 10 bases outside the gene matches. This CDR3 has 16 amino acids. Germline-derived CDR1 and CDR2 are SEHNR and FQNEAQ (reference sequence). This chain's CDR3 is CASTTAWREGTDTQYF. CDR3 sequence (DNA): TGTGCCAGCACAACCGCCTGGCGGGAGGGCACAGATACGCAGTATTTT.

The chain recombines TRBV4-2 with TRBJ2-5, with D perhaps TRBD1 (5 bases). CDR1 and CDR2 from the germline V gene are LGHNA and YNFKEQ. V lost 6 bases and J 2 bases, leaving 19 bases between the germline ends. The length of the CDR3 is 16 residues. The CDR3: CASRPDPGQGQETQYF. CDR3 coding DNA: TGTGCCAGCAGGCCGGACCCAGGGCAGGGTCAAGAGACCCAGTACTTC.

This clonotype has ten or more counts. This rearrangement joins TRBV7-3 to TRBJ2-1, with TRBD2 matching 9 bases. The J segment lost 6 bases and the V segment lost 5 bases, leaving 8 bases of the junction unmatched. The CDR3 is 15 residues long. In germline, CDR1 is SGHTA, CDR2 FQGTGA. This CDR3 reads CASSPQGTSLNEQFF. CDR3 in DNA: TGTGCCAGCAGCCCCCAAGGGACTAGCCTCAATGAGCAGTTCTTC.

There are many counts of this clonotype. The chain uses TRBV27 and TRBJ1-1; TRBD1 matches 9 bases. J gave up 11 bases and V 2 bases, and 6 bases lay outside the gene matches. The CDR3 loop spans 13 amino acids. The germline V gene encodes CDR1 MNHEY and CDR2 SMNVEV (reference sequence). CDR3 nucleotides: TGTGCCAGCAGTTTAGACAGGGGGGTGAAGGCTTTCTTT. Translated, it gives CASSLDRGVKAFF.

There are many counts of this clonotype. The V call is TRBV27, the J call TRBJ2-7; 8 nucleotides agree with TRBD2. The CDR3 has 14 amino acids. CDR1 and CDR2 from the germline V gene are MNHEY and SMNVEV (reference sequence). The V segment lost 5 bases and the J segment 1 base; nucleotides outside the gene matches: 4. The CDR3 here is CASSTTSGSYEQYF. In DNA, the CDR3 is TGTGCCAGCAGTACCACTAGCGGTTCCTACGAGCAGTACTTC.

In regard to this clonotype: The junction shows a germline mismatch at one end, possibly a read error. The chain combines TRBV28 with TRBJ2-1, with a possible D match to TRBD2 (6 bases). This CDR3 has 14 amino acids. Germline V gene lookup returns CDR1 MDHEN and CDR2 SYDVKM. CDR3 residues: CASSSSGVYNEQSF. For the CDR3, the DNA is TGTGCCAGCAGTTCCTCGGGAGTCTACAATGAGCAGTCCTTC.

Many counts were recorded for this clonotype. J is TRBJ1-6 and V is TRBV19; tentatively, D is TRBD1 (5 bases). CDR1 LNHDA and CDR2 SQIVND come from the germline V gene (reference sequence). There are 14 residues in the CDR3. Trimming took 5 bases from V and 5 from J, leaving 10 bases between them. The CDR3 reads CASSFYRHNSPLHF. The CDR3 DNA follows: TGTGCCAGTAGTTTTTACAGGCATAATTCACCCCTCCACTTT.

This clonotype was counted many times. This rearrangement joins TRBV24-1 to TRBJ2-3, with TRBD2 matching over 13 bases. CDR1 and CDR2 (germline): KGHDR, SFDVKD. The CDR3 loop spans 14 amino acids. V lost 5 bases to trimming and J lost 8 bases; unmatched junction nucleotides: 3. The CDR3 DNA follows: TGTGCCACCAGTGGGACTAGCGGGAGAGGTACGCAGTATTTT. It specifies CATSGTSGRGTQYF.

This clonotype has at least ten counts. The chain is built from TRBV12-3 or TRBV12-4 and TRBJ1-2, with TRBD1 identical over 7 bases. The CDR3 sequence is 13 residues long. J lost 8 bases, V lost 4 bases, and 7 bases had no gene match. This CDR3 is CASSSLTGAGYTF. The CDR3 DNA follows: TGTGCCAGCAGTTCACTAACAGGGGCCGGCTACACCTTC.

Notes on this clonotype: A read error is likely here: a far larger clone is one base away. This chain joins TRBV11-2 and TRBJ2-4, with TRBD1 matching 9 bases. The end of the DNA is better explained by TRBJ2-1, so the J call may be wrong. The CDR3 totals 12 residues. Per germline, CDR1 SGHAT and CDR2 FQNNGV. CDR3 loop: CTSKDRGNRQFF. CDR3 nucleotide sequence: TGTACCAGCAAGGACAGGGGTAATCGGCAGTTCTTC.

This clonotype was counted many times. The rearrangement uses TRBV24-1 and TRBJ2-1; 7 nucleotides match TRBD2. The V gene's germline CDR1 is KGHDR and CDR2 SFDVKD. The CDR3 spans 18 residues. V shed 0 bases, J shed 6 bases, and the junction held 13 bases outside the gene matches. CDR3 sequence reads: CATSDLKVGGRTRNEQFF. The DNA for the CDR3 is TGTGCCACCAGTGATTTGAAAGTGGGCGGGAGAACACGCAATGAGCAGTTCTTC.

This clonotype was picked up many times. The gene calls are TRBV11-2 and TRBJ2-7; D possibly corresponds to TRBD1 (6 bases). There are 13 residues in the CDR3. CDR1 SGHAT and CDR2 FQNNGV come from the germline V gene. The V end lost 5 bases, the J end lost 0 bases, and 8 bases lay between the germline ends. The CDR3 DNA sequence: TGTGCCAGCAGCACAGGGAACTCCTACGAGCAGTACTTC. Amino acid sequence: CASSTGNSYEQYF.

Turning to this clonotype: At one of its ends the junction is not consistent with the germline gene, which may arise from a read error. The V and J genes are TRBV19 and TRBJ1-2; a weak D match, TRBD1 (5 bases). Per the germline V gene, CDR1 is LNHDA and CDR2 is SQIVND (reference sequence). The CDR3 has 14 amino acids. CDR3: CASSIGGGPTPPLF. The DNA of the CDR3 is TGTGCCAGTAGTATTGGGGGGGGTCCCACCCCGCCTTTATTC.

This clonotype was picked up many times. This chain joins TRBV12-3 or TRBV12-4 and TRBJ1-1; 10 nucleotides align to TRBD1. This CDR3 has 15 residues. After removal of 0 bases from V and 7 bases from J, the junction contained 5 bases not matched to a gene. CDR3 in amino acids: CASSLALRDRGEAFF. The CDR3 DNA follows: TGTGCCAGCAGTTTAGCGCTAAGGGACAGGGGTGAAGCTTTCTTT.

Ten or more counts support this clonotype. The chain employs TRBV5-1 and TRBJ1-6, with D possibly TRBD1 on 5 matching bases. The CDR3 contains 15 residues. Germline V gene sequence: CDR1 SGHRS, CDR2 YFSETQ. The germline V and J ends were trimmed by 0 bases and 9 bases, with 13 bases remaining between them. As DNA, the CDR3 is TGCGCCAGCAGCTTGGAGGGGCAGGGTGGTTCACCCCTCCACTTT. Translation: CASSLEGQGGSPLHF.

J is TRBJ2-7 and V is TRBV5-4, with D possibly being TRBD2 (5 bases). Germline CDR1 is SGHNT and CDR2 is YYREEE (reference sequence). Trimming took 4 bases from V and 5 from J, leaving 25 bases between them. The CDR3 contains 17 residues. Here the CDR3 reads CASSQRTGFTPLDEQYF. The CDR3, as DNA: TGTGCCAGCAGCCAGAGGACTGGATTTACGCCTCTTGACGAGCAGTACTTC.

The CDR3 sequence: CASSLTGQGFIEQYF. Written as DNA, the CDR3 is TGTGCCAGCAGCTTAACTGGACAGGGCTTTATCGAGCAGTACTTC. V usage is TRBV7-3 and J usage is TRBJ2-7; 8 positions agree with TRBD1. This CDR3 contains 15 residues. Germline CDR1 reads SGHTA; CDR2 reads FQGTGA. Trimming took 0 bases from V and 6 from J; bases not matched to a gene: 7.

On this clonotype: A much bigger clone sits one base away, suggesting this may be a read error. V usage is TRBV19 and J usage is TRBJ2-1, with a tentative D call TRBD2 (5 bases). Germline CDR1 and CDR2: LNHDA and SQIVND (reference sequence). The CDR3 is 15 amino acids. The V and J ends lost 6 bases and 10 bases respectively, with 22 bases between them. Written as DNA, the CDR3 is TGTGCCAGTAGGTCTGGAGGTAGCGCGAAGGGCGAGCAGTTCTTC. It yields the protein CASRSGGSAKGEQFF.

This clonotype was picked up a small number of times. V gene TRBV5-1 combines with J gene TRBJ1-6; no definite D call. This CDR3 region has 16 residues. Germline CDR1 is SGHRS and CDR2 is YFSETQ. V gave up 4 bases and J gave up 15 bases, with 26 bases separating them. The CDR3 protein is CASSREVQATGSDLHF. Written as DNA, the CDR3 is TGCGCCAGCAGCCGGGAGGTCCAAGCTACGGGTTCAGACCTCCACTTT.